The entry below gives a single T cell receptor beta chain sequence along with its context. The repertoire was sequenced with immunoSEQ multiplex PCR; TCRdb's copy has only in-frame clones and lacks some. The data hold fewer than 50,000 clones, with 65% to 90% observed a single time. The data originate from a study of Ad26.COV2.S vaccination and SARS-CoV-2 variants. This CDR3 comprises 16 residues. Per germline, CDR1 MDHEN and CDR2 SYDVKM. Deletions cut 1 base from V and 2 bases from J, with 12 bases between. The chain is built from TRBV28 and TRBJ1-5; perhaps TRBD1 as D (5 bases). This clonotype originated in a human donor who had recovered from COVID-19. Sequenced material: peripheral blood, taken after recovery from COVID-19. The CDR3 sequence: CASSLLGGRGNQPQHF. The CDR3 DNA sequence: TGTGCCAGCAGTTTATTGGGGGGTCGGGGCAATCAGCCCCAGCATTTT.